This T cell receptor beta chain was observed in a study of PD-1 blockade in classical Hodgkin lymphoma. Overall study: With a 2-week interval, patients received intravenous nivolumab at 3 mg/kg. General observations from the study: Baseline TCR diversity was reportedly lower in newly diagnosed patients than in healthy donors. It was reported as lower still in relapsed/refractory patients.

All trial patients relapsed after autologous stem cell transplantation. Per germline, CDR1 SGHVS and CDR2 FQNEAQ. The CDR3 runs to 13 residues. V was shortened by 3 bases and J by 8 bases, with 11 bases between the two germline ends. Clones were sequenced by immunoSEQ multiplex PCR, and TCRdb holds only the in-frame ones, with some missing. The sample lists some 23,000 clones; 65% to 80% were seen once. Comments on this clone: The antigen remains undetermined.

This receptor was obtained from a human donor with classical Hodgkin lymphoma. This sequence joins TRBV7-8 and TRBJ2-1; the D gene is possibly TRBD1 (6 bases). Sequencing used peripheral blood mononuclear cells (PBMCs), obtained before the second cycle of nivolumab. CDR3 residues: CASSLGALDEQFF. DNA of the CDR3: TGTGCCAGCAGCTTGGGGGCGTTGGATGAGCAGTTCTTC. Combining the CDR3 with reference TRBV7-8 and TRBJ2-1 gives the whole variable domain GAGVSQSPRYKVAKRGQDVALRCDPISGHVSLFWYQQALGQGPEFLTYFQNEAQLDKSGLPSDRFFAERPEGSVSTLKIQRTQQEDSAVYLCASSLGALDEQFFGPGTRLTVL.